This T cell receptor (beta chain) derives from a study of blood T cell repertoires in COVID-19. Across the study: Acute and convalescent COVID-19 samples came from the United States, Italy and Spain. Sources were T cells, B-cell-depleted T cells, or PBMCs; the material itself was cDNA or gDNA.

In the study's own analysis: Using reference gene primer amplification, nucleated cell counts were estimated. Sequencing was performed with immunoSEQ multiplex PCR; in TCRdb, only in-frame clones are kept and a portion is missing. V and J calls plus clone size are reproduced from that table; the DNA served to infer D and trimming. The sample includes 65,000 to 80,000 clones, over 70% seen only once; the top ten take 11%. V was pared by 5 bases and J by 2 bases, with 16 bases between. CDR3 length equals 17 residues. Germline lookup yields CDR1 MNHNY and CDR2 SVGAGI (reference sequence). Sequenced: peripheral blood. The TCR sequence derives from a man aged 50-59 years with acute or convalescent COVID-19. The chain joins TRBV6-6 to TRBJ2-6; unclear D gene. CDR3 DNA sequence: TGTGCCAGCAGTCATGTTTTGGGCTCCCCTGGGGCCAACGTCCTGACTTTC. It codes for CASSHVLGSPGANVLTF.